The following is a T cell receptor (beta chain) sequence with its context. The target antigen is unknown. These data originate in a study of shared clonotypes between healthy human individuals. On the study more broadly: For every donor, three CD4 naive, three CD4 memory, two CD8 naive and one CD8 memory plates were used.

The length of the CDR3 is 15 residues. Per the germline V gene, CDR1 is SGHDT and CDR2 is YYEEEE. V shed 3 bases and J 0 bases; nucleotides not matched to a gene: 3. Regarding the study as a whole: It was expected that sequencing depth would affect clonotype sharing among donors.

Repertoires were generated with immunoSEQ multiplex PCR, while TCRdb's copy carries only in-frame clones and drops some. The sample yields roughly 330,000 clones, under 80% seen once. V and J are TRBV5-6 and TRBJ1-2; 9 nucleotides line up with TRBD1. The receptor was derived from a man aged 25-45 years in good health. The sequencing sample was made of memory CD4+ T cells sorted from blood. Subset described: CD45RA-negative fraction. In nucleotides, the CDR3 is TGTGCCAGCAGCTCCGACAGGGGGTCTAACTATGGCTACACCTTC. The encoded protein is CASSSDRGSNYGYTF.